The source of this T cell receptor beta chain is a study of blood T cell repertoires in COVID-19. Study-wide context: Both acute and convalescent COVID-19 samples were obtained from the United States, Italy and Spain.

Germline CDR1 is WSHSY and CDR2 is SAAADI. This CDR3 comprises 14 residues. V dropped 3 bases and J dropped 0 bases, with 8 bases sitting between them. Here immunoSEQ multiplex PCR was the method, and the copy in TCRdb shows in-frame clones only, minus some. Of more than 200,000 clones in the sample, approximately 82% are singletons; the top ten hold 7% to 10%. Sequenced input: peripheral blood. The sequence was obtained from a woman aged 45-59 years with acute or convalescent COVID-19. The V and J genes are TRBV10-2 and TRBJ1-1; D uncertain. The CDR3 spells CASSDRLMNTEAFF. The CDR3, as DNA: TGCGCCAGCAGTGACAGACTAATGAACACTGAAGCTTTCTTT.